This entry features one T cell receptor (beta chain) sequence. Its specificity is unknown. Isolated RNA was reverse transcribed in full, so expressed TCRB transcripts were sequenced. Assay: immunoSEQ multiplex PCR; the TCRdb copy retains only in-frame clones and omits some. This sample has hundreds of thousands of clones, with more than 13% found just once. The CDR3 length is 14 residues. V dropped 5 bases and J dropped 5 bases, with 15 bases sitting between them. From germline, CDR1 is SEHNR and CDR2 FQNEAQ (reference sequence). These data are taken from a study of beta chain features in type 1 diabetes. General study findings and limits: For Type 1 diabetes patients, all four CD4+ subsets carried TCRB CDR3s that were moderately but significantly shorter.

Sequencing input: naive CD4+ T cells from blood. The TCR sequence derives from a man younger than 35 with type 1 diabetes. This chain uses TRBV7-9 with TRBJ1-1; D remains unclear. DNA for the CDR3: TGTGCCAGCAGCCAAGCGGGGTCCGGGACTGAAGCTTTCTTT. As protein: CASSQAGSGTEAFF.